This TCR beta chain originates from a study of shared clonotypes between healthy human individuals. Study summary: Serving as donors were two women and three men, whose ages spanned 18 to 49.

Bulk PBMC genomic DNA spanned ten immunoSEQ deep plates. Profiled with immunoSEQ multiplex PCR; TCRdb holds only in-frame clones, not every one. The data show fewer than 600,000 clones, roughly four fifths seen once. This CDR3 region has 16 residues. This receptor was identified in a woman aged 40 to 55 in good health. Some clones in this sample may be carry-over from other donors' samples. Material for sequencing was PBMCs. The V call is TRBV12-2, the J call TRBJ2-1; the tabulated D call, TRBD2, remains unverified against the DNA. TRBV12-2 is listed as a pseudogene. The CDR3 DNA is TGTGCAAGTCGCTTAGGGACTAGCGAGGGCTACAATGAGCAGTTCTTC. Amino acids: CASRLGTSEGYNEQFF.